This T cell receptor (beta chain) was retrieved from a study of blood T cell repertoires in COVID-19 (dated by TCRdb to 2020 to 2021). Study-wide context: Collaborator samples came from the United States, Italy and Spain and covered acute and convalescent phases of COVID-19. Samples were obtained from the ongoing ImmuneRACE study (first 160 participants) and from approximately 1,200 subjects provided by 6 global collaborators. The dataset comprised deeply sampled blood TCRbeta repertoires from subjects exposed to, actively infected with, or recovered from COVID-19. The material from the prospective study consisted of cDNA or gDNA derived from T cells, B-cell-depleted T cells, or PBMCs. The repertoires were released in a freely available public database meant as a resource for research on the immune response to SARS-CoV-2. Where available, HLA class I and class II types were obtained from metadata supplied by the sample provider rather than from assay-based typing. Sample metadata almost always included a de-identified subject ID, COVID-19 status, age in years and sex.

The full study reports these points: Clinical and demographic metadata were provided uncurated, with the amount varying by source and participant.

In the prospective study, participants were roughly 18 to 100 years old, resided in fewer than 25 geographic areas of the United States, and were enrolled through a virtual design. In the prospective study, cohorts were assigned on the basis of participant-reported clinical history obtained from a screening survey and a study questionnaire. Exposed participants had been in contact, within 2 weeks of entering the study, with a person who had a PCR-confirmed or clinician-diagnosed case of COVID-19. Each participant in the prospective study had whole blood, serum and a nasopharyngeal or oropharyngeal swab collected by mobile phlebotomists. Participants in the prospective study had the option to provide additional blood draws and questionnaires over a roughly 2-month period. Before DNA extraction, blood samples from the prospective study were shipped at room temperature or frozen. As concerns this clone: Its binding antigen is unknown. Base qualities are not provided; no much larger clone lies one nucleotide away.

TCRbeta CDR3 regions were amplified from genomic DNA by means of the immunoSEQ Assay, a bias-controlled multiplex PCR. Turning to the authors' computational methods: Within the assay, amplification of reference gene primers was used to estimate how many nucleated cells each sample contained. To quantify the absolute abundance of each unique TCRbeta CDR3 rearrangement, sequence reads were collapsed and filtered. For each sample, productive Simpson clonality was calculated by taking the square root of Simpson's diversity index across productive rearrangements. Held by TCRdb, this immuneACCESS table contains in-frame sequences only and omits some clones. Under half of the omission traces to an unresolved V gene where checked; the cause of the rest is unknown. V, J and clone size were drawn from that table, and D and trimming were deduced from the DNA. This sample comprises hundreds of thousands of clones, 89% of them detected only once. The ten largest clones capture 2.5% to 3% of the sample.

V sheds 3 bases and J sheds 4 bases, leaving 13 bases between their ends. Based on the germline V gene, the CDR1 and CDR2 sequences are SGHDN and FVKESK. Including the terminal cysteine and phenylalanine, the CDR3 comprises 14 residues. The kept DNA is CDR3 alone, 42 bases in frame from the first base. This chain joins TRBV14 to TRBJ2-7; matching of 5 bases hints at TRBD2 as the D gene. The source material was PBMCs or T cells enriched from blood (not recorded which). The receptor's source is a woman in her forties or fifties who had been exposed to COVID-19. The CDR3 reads CASSQDFGEYEQYF. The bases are TGTGCCAGCAGCCAGGATTTCGGGGAATACGAGCAGTACTTC. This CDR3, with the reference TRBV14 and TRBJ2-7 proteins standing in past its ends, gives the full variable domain EAGVTQFPSHSVIEKGQTVTLRCDPISGHDNLYWYRRVMGKEIKFLLHFVKESKQDESGMPNNRFLAERTGGTYSTLKVQPAELEDSGVYFCASSQDFGEYEQYFGPGTRLTVT.